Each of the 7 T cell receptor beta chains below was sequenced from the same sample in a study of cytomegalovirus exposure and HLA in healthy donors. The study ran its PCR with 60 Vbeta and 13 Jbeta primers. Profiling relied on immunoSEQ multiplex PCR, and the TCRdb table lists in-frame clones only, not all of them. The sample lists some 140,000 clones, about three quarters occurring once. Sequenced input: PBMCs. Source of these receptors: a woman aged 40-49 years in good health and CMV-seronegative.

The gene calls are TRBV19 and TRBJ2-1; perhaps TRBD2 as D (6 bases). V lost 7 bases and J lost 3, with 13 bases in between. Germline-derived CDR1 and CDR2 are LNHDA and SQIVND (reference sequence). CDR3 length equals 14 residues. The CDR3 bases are TGTGCCAGTACCACGCGGGGATACTACAATGAGCAGTTCTTC. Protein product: CASTTRGYYNEQFF. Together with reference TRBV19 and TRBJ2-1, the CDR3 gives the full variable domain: DGGITQSPKYLFRKEGQNVTLSCEQNLNHDAMYWYRQDPGQGLRLIYYSQIVNDFQKGDIAEGYSVSREKKESFPLTVTSAQKNPTAFYLCASTTRGYYNEQFFGPGTRLTVL.

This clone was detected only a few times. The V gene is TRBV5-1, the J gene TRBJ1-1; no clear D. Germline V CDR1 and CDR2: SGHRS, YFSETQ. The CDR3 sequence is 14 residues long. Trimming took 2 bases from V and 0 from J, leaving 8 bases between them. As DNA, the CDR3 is TGCGCCAGCAGCTTTGGTCCTATGAACACTGAAGCTTTCTTT. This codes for CASSFGPMNTEAFF.

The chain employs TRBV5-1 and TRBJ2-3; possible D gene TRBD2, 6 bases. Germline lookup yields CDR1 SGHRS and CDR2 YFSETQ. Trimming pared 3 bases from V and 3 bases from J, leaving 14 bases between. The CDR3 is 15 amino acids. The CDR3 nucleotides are TGCGCCAGCAGCTCTGGAGGGCCAGCGACAGATACGCAGTATTTT. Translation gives CASSSGGPATDTQYF.

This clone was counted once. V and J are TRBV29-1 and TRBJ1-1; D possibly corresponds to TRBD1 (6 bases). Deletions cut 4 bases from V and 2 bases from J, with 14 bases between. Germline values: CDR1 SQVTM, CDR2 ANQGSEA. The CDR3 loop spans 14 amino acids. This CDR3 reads CSVVATGLNTEAFF. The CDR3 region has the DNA TGCAGCGTTGTGGCGACAGGCCTTAACACTGAAGCTTTCTTT.

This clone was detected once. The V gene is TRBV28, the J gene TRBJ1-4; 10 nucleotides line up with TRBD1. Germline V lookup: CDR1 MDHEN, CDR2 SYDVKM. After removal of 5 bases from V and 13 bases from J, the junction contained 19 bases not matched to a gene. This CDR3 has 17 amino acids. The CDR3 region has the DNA TGTGCCAGCAGTCTTAGGCCCCGCGGGACAGGGGCGGAGGGACTGTTTTTT. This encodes CASSLRPRGTGAEGLFF.

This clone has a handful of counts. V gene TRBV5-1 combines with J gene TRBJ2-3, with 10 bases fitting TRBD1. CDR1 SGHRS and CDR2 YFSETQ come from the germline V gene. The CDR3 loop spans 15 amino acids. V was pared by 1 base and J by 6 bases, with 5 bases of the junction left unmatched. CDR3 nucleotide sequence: TGCGCCAGCAGCTTGAGGGACAGGGGCTGGGATACGCAGTATTTT. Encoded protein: CASSLRDRGWDTQYF.

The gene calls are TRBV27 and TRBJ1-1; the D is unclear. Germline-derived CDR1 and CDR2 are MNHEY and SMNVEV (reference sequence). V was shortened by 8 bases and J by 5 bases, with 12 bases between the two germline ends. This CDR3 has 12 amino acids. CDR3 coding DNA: TGTGCCAGCGGACGACGGGGTACTGAAGCTTTCTTT. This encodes CASGRRGTEAFF.